This T cell receptor beta chain came from a study of cytomegalovirus exposure and HLA in healthy donors. V was cut by 0 bases and J by 3 bases, with 6 bases left in between. The length of the CDR3 is 13 residues. From germline, CDR1 is MGHRA and CDR2 YSYEKL. The data were produced by immunoSEQ multiplex PCR, yet TCRdb's version contains in-frame clones alone and is incomplete. The sample has 97,000 or so clones, roughly 87% seen once; the top ten hold approximately 6.3%. This chain joins TRBV4-1 and TRBJ2-7; D gene uncertain. The source of this sequence is a man aged 18 to 29 in good health and CMV-seropositive. The sample taken for sequencing was PBMCs. In DNA form, the CDR3 reads TGCGCCAGCAGCCAAGATCTAATCTACGAGCAGTACTTC. This encodes CASSQDLIYEQYF.